This TCR beta chain was found in a study of regulatory T cells in long-lasting Graves disease. This clonotype was detected ten times or more. Antigen unknown. This CDR3 has 15 amino acids. Trimming cost V 6 bases and J 7 bases, with 16 bases left between them. The germline V gene has CDR1 SNHLY and CDR2 FYNNEI. Study observations and caveats: Among persistent patients, a larger number of public clonotypes were shared (approximately 2,900) than among newly diagnosed patients (966).

As to time point: persistent/refractory GD, antithyroid drugs over 5 years with positive TRAb. PBMC-derived RNA was used for the TCR library. In each case, Graves' disease was diagnosed per American Thyroid Association guidelines. It was an endocrinology department in Xi'an, China, that provided the patients. Library construction for TCR beta used iRepertoire HTBI primers and Arm-PCR of CDR3 regions. In the study's own analysis: Among the samples, approximately 60 TRBV and 14 TRBJ segments were identified. TCRdb redid the calling of the multiplex PCR reads with MiXCR, one entry per CDR3 protein. The V and J calls reflect TCRdb's pipeline rather than the authors' work. The top ten clones hold 20% of a sample with fewer than 450,000 distinct CDR3 sequences, less than 25% of them seen once.

The chain is built from TRBV2 and TRBJ1-6; D ambiguous. The receptor comes from a female donor with Graves disease. The material sequenced was peripheral blood mononuclear cells (PBMCs), taken when the disease was refractory, from a patient treated with antithyroid drugs. CDR3: CASSAARARNSPLHF. The CDR3, as DNA: TGTGCCAGCAGCGCAGCGAGGGCGCGGAATTCACCCCTCCACTTT.